This TCR beta chain was sequenced during a study of neoadjuvant anti-PD-1 for oral cavity cancer. For the study at large: Patients without progression got a fourth dose around day 43. Study observations and caveats: Higher pretreatment Treg/Th17 ratios tracked higher pretreatment blood clonality.

This CDR3 has 17 amino acids. Unmatched junction bases numbered 14, after V lost 3 bases and J lost 4 bases. CDR1 MGHRA and CDR2 YSYEKL come from the germline V gene. A note on this clone: Its antigen is unidentified.

Survey sequencing of tumors mostly used 4.5 to 5 ug DNA, two replicates. The repertoire was sequenced with immunoSEQ multiplex PCR; TCRdb's copy has only in-frame clones and lacks some. Here the sample spans 6,000 to 7,500 clones, roughly 50% being singletons. The origin of this receptor is a person aged 35 to 85 with oral cavity squamous cell carcinoma. Material: tumor tissue, obtained before nivolumab (anti-PD-1) treatment. The V gene is TRBV4-1, the J gene TRBJ1-1, with 7 bases identical to TRBD1. In DNA form, the CDR3 reads TGCGCCAGCAGCCACTACACTTTTAGACAGGGTGGCACTGAAGCTTTCTTT. This codes for CASSHYTFRQGGTEAFF.